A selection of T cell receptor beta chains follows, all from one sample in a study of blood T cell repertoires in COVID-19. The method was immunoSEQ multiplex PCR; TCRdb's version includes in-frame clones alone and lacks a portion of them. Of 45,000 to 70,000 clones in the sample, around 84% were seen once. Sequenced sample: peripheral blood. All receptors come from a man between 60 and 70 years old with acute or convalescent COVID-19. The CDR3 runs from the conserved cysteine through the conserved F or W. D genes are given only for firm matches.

CDR3 DNA: TGTGCCAGCAGCGCCGCCGGGATGTCTAATTCACCCCTCCACTTT
CDR3 protein: CASSAAGMSNSPLHF
V gene: TRBV11-2
D gene: NA
J gene: TRBJ1-6

CDR3 DNA: TGCGCCTTCCGCAGGGGGAAGGCAGATACGCAGTATTTT
CDR3 protein: CAFRRGKADTQYF
V gene: TRBV23-1
D gene: TRBD1
J gene: TRBJ2-3

CDR3 DNA: TGTGCCAGCAGTTTCGGGACAGGGGGTGGCTACACCTTC
CDR3 protein: CASSFGTGGGYTF
V gene: TRBV6-5
D gene: TRBD1
J gene: TRBJ1-2

CDR3 DNA: TGTGCCAGCGTCAGTACCGGGGAGCTGTTTTTT
CDR3 protein: CASVSTGELFF
V gene: TRBV19
D gene: NA
J gene: TRBJ2-2

CDR3 DNA: TGTGCCAGCAGCAACTCAGGACAGGGCCCGGATGGCTACACCTTC
CDR3 protein: CASSNSGQGPDGYTF
V gene: TRBV5-6
D gene: TRBD1
J gene: TRBJ1-2

CDR3 DNA: TGCAGCTTACGTAGCGGGGGAAAACAAGAGACCCAGTACTTC
CDR3 protein: CSLRSGGKQETQYF
V gene: TRBV29-1
D gene: TRBD2
J gene: TRBJ2-5

CDR3 DNA: TGTGCCAGCAGTTTAAAAGCCGGAGCTAACTATGGCTACACCTTC
CDR3 protein: CASSLKAGANYGYTF
V gene: TRBV27
D gene: NA
J gene: TRBJ1-2

CDR3 DNA: TGTGCCAGCAGGACAGTTTCGAGCTCTGGAAACACCATATATTTT
CDR3 protein: CASRTVSSSGNTIYF
V gene: TRBV28
D gene: NA
J gene: TRBJ1-3

CDR3 DNA: TGCGCCAGCAGCTTGGGACCGGGGGGCTTGACCGGGGAGCTGTTTTTT
CDR3 protein: CASSLGPGGLTGELFF
V gene: TRBV5-1
D gene: NA
J gene: TRBJ2-2

CDR3 DNA: TGCAGTGCTAGCCCGGGTATCATTCAGTACTTC
CDR3 protein: CSASPGIIQYF
V gene: TRBV20-1
D gene: NA
J gene: TRBJ2-4

CDR3 DNA: TGTGCCATCAGCGGGGAAGTAGCTCAAGAGACCCAGTACTTC
CDR3 protein: CAISGEVAQETQYF
V gene: TRBV10-3
D gene: NA
J gene: TRBJ2-5

CDR3 DNA: TGTGCCAGCAGCACTAAACCCGGACTAGAGGCCAATGAGCAGTTCTTC
CDR3 protein: CASSTKPGLEANEQFF
V gene: TRBV7-9
D gene: TRBD2
J gene: TRBJ2-1

CDR3 DNA: TGCGCCAGCAGCTATCGGGGTATGGATGAAAAACTGTTTTTT
CDR3 protein: CASSYRGMDEKLFF
V gene: TRBV5-1
D gene: NA
J gene: TRBJ1-4

CDR3 DNA: TGTGCCAGCAGTTCCAATGGACAGGGAGGCAGGGGAGCTTTCTTT
CDR3 protein: CASSSNGQGGRGAFF
V gene: TRBV6-5
D gene: TRBD1
J gene: TRBJ1-1

CDR3 DNA: TGTGCCACCAGTGATCCGATCCGGAGACAAGGGAGAGCTAATGAAAAACTGTTTTTT
CDR3 protein: CATSDPIRRQGRANEKLFF
V gene: TRBV24-1
D gene: NA
J gene: TRBJ1-4

CDR3 DNA: TGTGCCAGCAGTGAAGGGCCAGGGAGGGAGCTGTTTTTT
CDR3 protein: CASSEGPGRELFF
V gene: TRBV6-1
D gene: NA
J gene: TRBJ2-2

CDR3 DNA: TGCAGTGCTAGTGACAGGGGGCAACCCTACGAGCAGTACTTC
CDR3 protein: CSASDRGQPYEQYF
V gene: TRBV20-1
D gene: TRBD1
J gene: TRBJ2-7